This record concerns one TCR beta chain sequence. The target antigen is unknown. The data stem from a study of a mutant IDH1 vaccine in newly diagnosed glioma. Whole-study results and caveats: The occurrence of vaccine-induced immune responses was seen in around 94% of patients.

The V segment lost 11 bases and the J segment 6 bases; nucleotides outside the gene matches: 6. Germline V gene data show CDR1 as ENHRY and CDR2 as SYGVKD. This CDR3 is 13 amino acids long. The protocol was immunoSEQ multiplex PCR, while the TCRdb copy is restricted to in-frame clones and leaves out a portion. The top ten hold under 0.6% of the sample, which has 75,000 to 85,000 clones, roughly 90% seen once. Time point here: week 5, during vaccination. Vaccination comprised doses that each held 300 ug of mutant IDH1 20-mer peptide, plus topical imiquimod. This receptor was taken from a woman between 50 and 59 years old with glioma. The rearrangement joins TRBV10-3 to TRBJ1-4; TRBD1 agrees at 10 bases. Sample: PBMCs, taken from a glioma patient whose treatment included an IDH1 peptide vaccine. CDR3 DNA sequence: TGTGCCGCCCGGGACAGGGGAGATGAAAAACTGTTTTTT. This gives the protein CAARDRGDEKLFF.